These 16 T cell receptor beta chains were all obtained from the same sample, sequenced in a study of T cells in Graves' hyperthyroidism and ophthalmopathy. RNA transcripts provided the source from which TCR beta CDR3 regions were amplified. The TCR CDR3 was amplified in a first-round RT-PCR using the HTBI primer set. TCRdb called the multiplex PCR reads again in MiXCR, with one record for every CDR3 protein. The profile shows 390,000 or so distinct CDR3 sequences, 14% to 15% of them singletons. Sequenced material: blood. The receptors derive from a man between 18 and 29 years old with Graves' ophthalmopathy.

This clonotype has only a few counts. The chain is built from TRBV19 and TRBJ2-1; perhaps TRBD2 as D (5 bases). The CDR3 extends over 15 amino acids. Germline CDR1 and CDR2: LNHDA and SQIVND (reference sequence). Trimming removed 5 bases from V and 5 bases from J, with 16 bases in between. CDR3 nucleotide sequence: TGTGCCAGTAGTCCCCGGACTCCCTCTAACAATGAGCAGTTCTTC. Its protein is CASSPRTPSNNEQFF.

This clonotype turned up a few times. The chain links TRBV11-2 to TRBJ2-4, with TRBD2 matching over 12 bases. Trimming cost V 5 bases and J 8 bases; bases outside gene matches: 4. CDR3 size: 14 residues. Germline CDR1 reads SGHAT; CDR2 reads FQNNGV. The CDR3 reads CASSQTSGSDIQYF. CDR3 coding DNA: TGTGCCAGCAGCCAGACTAGCGGGAGTGACATTCAGTACTTC.

This clonotype has only a few counts. This chain connects TRBV7-2 to TRBJ1-2; 7 nucleotides align to TRBD1. Germline lookup yields CDR1 SGHTA and CDR2 FQGNSA. J lost 0 bases, V lost 1 base, and 2 bases had no gene match. The CDR3 is 15 amino acids. CDR3 bases: TGTGCCAGCAGCTTAGAAACAGGGGCTAACTATGGCTACACCTTC. Translating gives CASSLETGANYGYTF.

Many counts were recorded for this clonotype. The rearrangement joins TRBV6-1 to TRBJ2-3; D is possibly TRBD1 (6 bases). Germline V gene data show CDR1 as MNHNS and CDR2 as SASEGT. The CDR3 has 15 amino acids. Trimming left V 2 bases short and J 6 bases short, with 15 bases between. The CDR3 region is CASSEQGLRGDTQYF. CDR3 in DNA: TGTGCCAGCAGTGAACAAGGGTTGAGGGGGGATACGCAGTATTTT.

This clonotype turned up a few times. This rearrangement joins TRBV7-6 to TRBJ2-7; 8 positions agree with TRBD1. The V gene end was trimmed by 9 bases and the J gene end by 2 bases; junction bases not matched to a gene: 6. The CDR3 runs 13 residues. Looked up from germline, CDR1 is SGHVS and CDR2 is FNYEAQ. The CDR3 reads CASGTGDTYEQYF. The CDR3 DNA reads as TGTGCCAGTGGGACAGGAGATACCTACGAGCAGTACTTC.

The table lists this clonotype with many counts. The V and J genes are TRBV30 and TRBJ1-2, with a tentative D call TRBD1 (5 bases). The CDR3 totals 14 residues. Germline V lookup: CDR1 GTSNPN, CDR2 SVGIG (reference sequence). Trimming took off 0 bases at V and 8 bases at J, with 16 bases between the two ends. CDR3 sequence reads: CAWSVPGRLRGYTF. In DNA form, the CDR3 reads TGTGCCTGGAGTGTACCGGGGCGCCTCCGAGGCTACACCTTC.

This clonotype has only a few counts. J is TRBJ2-2 and V is TRBV7-9; perhaps TRBD2 as D (5 bases). V was cut by 11 bases and J by 0 bases, with 16 bases left in between. Germline V gene data show CDR1 as SEHNR and CDR2 as FQNEAQ (reference sequence). CDR3 length: 15 residues. In DNA form, the CDR3 reads TGTGCCGAGCATACGGGATTAGCGAACACCGGGGAGCTGTTTTTT. Translating gives CAEHTGLANTGELFF.

This clonotype was picked up many times. This sequence joins TRBV11-2 and TRBJ2-7; the D is unclear. Between the trimmed V and J ends, which lost 1 base and 2 bases, there was a span of 9 bases. CDR3 length: 14 amino acids. Germline CDR1 is SGHAT and CDR2 is FQNNGV. The CDR3 nucleotides are TGTGCCAGCAGCTTAGGGGTTAGAACCTACGAGCAGTACTTC. It is translated as CASSLGVRTYEQYF.

This clonotype occurred a few times. This rearrangement joins TRBV5-1 to TRBJ2-4; the D gene is possibly TRBD1 (6 bases). V was shortened by 0 bases and J by 3 bases, with 10 bases between the two germline ends. This CDR3 spans 15 amino acids. The germline gives CDR1 SGHRS, CDR2 YFSETQ. Here the CDR3 reads CASSLGGQLKNIQYF. CDR3 DNA: TGCGCCAGCAGCTTGGGAGGACAGCTCAAAAACATTCAGTACTTC.

The sample holds one count of this clonotype. As DNA, the CDR3 is TGCGCCAGCAGCCAAGAAGGGGGTGGCAGGGAAGTAGGCTACACCTTC. This translates into CASSQEGGGREVGYTF. This rearrangement joins TRBV4-1 to TRBJ1-2; D possibly corresponds to TRBD1 (6 bases). The germline CDR1 and CDR2 sequences are MGHRA and YSYEKL. Trimming removed 0 bases from V and 8 bases from J, with 19 bases in between. The CDR3 consists of 16 residues.

This chain connects TRBV20-1 to TRBJ1-5; 10 positions match TRBD1. Trimming removed 3 bases from V and 6 bases from J; junction bases left unmatched: 11. This CDR3 contains 16 residues. Germline V gene lookup returns CDR1 DFQATT and CDR2 SNEGSKA (reference sequence). Here the CDR3 reads CSARSRDRGSPQPQHF. As DNA, the CDR3 is TGCAGTGCTAGGTCCCGGGACAGGGGTAGTCCTCAGCCCCAGCATTTT.

This clonotype appeared many times. This chain links TRBV20-1 with TRBJ2-1; TRBD1 aligns across 8 bases. Germline CDR1 DFQATT, CDR2 SNEGSKA (reference sequence). The CDR3 consists of 15 residues. The junction had 9 bases not matched to a gene; V was cut back by 0 bases and J by 8 bases. The CDR3 DNA is TGCAGTGCTAGAGATAGGGGGACAGGAACCTATGAGCAGTTCTTC. It encodes CSARDRGTGTYEQFF.

The table lists this clonotype with a few counts. The V and J genes are TRBV6-6 and TRBJ1-4; tentatively, D is TRBD1 (5 bases). The CDR3 spans 15 residues. Germline CDR1 and CDR2: MNHNY and SVGAGI (reference sequence). V was pared by 0 bases and J by 1 base, with 6 bases between. This CDR3 reads CASSYSGVTNEKLFF. Written as DNA, the CDR3 is TGTGCCAGCAGTTACTCAGGGGTAACTAATGAAAAACTGTTTTTT.

This clonotype was picked up many times. This chain links TRBV20-1 with TRBJ2-5; 16 bases are a match to TRBD2. J was trimmed by 1 base and V by 6 bases; bases with no gene match: 5. The CDR3 covers 16 residues. The germline CDR1 and CDR2 sequences are DFQATT and SNEGSKA (reference sequence). The CDR3 sequence: CSATGTSGGAQETQYF. CDR3 DNA: TGCAGTGCCACCGGGACTAGCGGGGGGGCCCAAGAGACCCAGTACTTC.

This clonotype has ten or more counts. V usage is TRBV6-6 and J usage is TRBJ1-3; unclear D gene. There are 15 residues in the CDR3. Germline V gene lookup returns CDR1 MNHNY and CDR2 SVGAGI (reference sequence). The V end lost 1 base, the J end lost 0 bases, and 7 bases lay between the germline ends. CDR3 nucleotides: TGTGCCAGCAGTTACTTGACCTCCTCTGGAAACACCATATATTTT. It is translated as CASSYLTSSGNTIYF.

This chain links TRBV4-1 with TRBJ2-4; no clear D. V lost 1 base to trimming and J lost 0 bases, with 10 bases between them. Per the germline V gene, CDR1 is MGHRA and CDR2 is YSYEKL. This CDR3 region has 16 residues. CDR3 sequence (DNA): TGCGCCAGCAGCCAAGGAGGTAGACTAGCCAAAAACATTCAGTACTTC. This gives the protein CASSQGGRLAKNIQYF.